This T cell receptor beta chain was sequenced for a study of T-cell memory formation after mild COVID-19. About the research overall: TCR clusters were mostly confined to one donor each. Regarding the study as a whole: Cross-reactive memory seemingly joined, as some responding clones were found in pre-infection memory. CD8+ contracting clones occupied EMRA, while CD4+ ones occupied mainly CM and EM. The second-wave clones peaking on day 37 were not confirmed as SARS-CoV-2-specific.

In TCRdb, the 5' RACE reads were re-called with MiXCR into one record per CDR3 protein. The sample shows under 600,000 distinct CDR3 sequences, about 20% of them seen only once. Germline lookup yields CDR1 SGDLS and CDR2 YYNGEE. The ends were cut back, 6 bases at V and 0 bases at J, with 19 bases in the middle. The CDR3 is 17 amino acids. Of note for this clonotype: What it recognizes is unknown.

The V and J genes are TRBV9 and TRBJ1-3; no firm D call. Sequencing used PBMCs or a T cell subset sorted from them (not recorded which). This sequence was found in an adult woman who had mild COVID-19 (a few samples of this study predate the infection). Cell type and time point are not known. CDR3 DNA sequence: TGTGCCAGCACGCCTCTCAACGGGCTGTACTCTGGAAACACCATATATTTT. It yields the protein CASTPLNGLYSGNTIYF.